One sample yielded the 29 T cell receptor beta chains listed below, sequenced in a study of CD8 T cells in ankylosing spondylitis. Findings of the study overall: Seemingly distinctive of ankylosing spondylitis blood was a TCR beta motif formed by eight highly homologous variants.

TCRdb reprocessed the 5' RACE reads via MiXCR and lists one record per CDR3 protein. This repertoire shows roughly 440,000 distinct CDR3 sequences, about a sixth found once; its top ten account for just over 1%. The antigens for these receptors are not known. The sample was blood, either unsorted or a sorted T cell fraction (not recorded which). The source is a male donor with ankylosing spondylitis.

The chain has TRBV10-3 and TRBJ2-5, with a weak D call TRBD1 (6 bases). Germline assignment: CDR1 ENHRY and CDR2 SYGVKD. V lost 3 bases and J 5 bases, leaving 16 bases between the germline ends. This CDR3 spans 15 amino acids. In DNA, the CDR3 is TGTGCCATCAGTGAAGAGGGCAGGGGATCGGAGACCCAGTACTTC. Translating gives CAISEEGRGSETQYF.

The gene calls are TRBV5-5 and TRBJ2-2; 10 positions match TRBD1. Trimming took 3 bases from V and 2 from J; bases not matched to a gene: 4. This CDR3 region has 16 residues. Germline V gene data show CDR1 as SGHKS and CDR2 as YYEKEE (reference sequence). The CDR3 sequence: CASSWQTGGNTGELFF. Here the CDR3 DNA reads TGTGCCAGCAGCTGGCAGACAGGGGGCAACACCGGGGAGCTGTTTTTT.

The sample holds a few counts of this clonotype. The gene calls are TRBV12-3 or TRBV12-4 and TRBJ1-5; the D gene is possibly TRBD1 (5 bases). The V end lost 3 bases, the J end lost 3 bases, and 9 bases lay between the germline ends. The length of the CDR3 is 14 residues. CDR3 coding DNA: TGTGCCAGCAGTTTGGGGCCTCTCAATCAGCCCCAGCATTTT. Residues: CASSLGPLNQPQHF.

This clonotype was seen many times. This rearrangement joins TRBV2 to TRBJ1-1; D call uncertain. Germline V CDR1 and CDR2: SNHLY, FYNNEI. V was cut by 4 bases and J by 4 bases, with 7 bases left in between. This CDR3 comprises 12 residues. This CDR3 reads CASSAQTTEAFF. DNA of the CDR3: TGTGCCAGCAGTGCCCAGACCACTGAAGCTTTCTTT.

This clonotype was seen a few times. V usage is TRBV7-2 and J usage is TRBJ1-1; no reliable D call. V was pared by 4 bases and J by 7 bases, with 16 bases between. The CDR3 runs to 14 residues. Germline-derived CDR1 and CDR2 are SGHTA and FQGNSA. The CDR3 region has the DNA TGTGCCAGCAGCTCACGGGGTTCTAGAGATGAAGCTTTCTTT. Residues: CASSSRGSRDEAFF.

The chain links TRBV7-7 to TRBJ2-5; TRBD1 might be the D (7 bases). CDR3 size: 15 residues. Germline V lookup: CDR1 SSHAT, CDR2 FNYEAQ (reference sequence). Trimming removed 6 bases from V and 1 base from J, with 15 bases in between. The CDR3 DNA reads as TGTGCCAGCAGTAGACAGGGACTTCTCCAAGAGACCCAGTACTTC. It encodes CASSRQGLLQETQYF.

The chain employs TRBV20-1 and TRBJ2-1, with 10 positions matching TRBD2. Germline V lookup: CDR1 DFQATT, CDR2 SNEGSKA (reference sequence). V lost 0 bases to trimming and J lost 7 bases; unmatched junction nucleotides: 12. The CDR3 is made up of 17 amino acids. The CDR3 spells CSAREASGRGGRNEQFF. CDR3 DNA sequence: TGCAGTGCTAGAGAGGCTAGCGGGAGAGGCGGGAGGAATGAGCAGTTCTTC.

The chain uses TRBV7-2 and TRBJ2-7, with a possible D match to TRBD2 (5 bases). The CDR3 consists of 14 residues. Germline lookup yields CDR1 SGHTA and CDR2 FQGNSA. Between the trimmed V and J ends, which lost 5 bases and 5 bases, there was a span of 16 bases. The DNA for the CDR3 is TGTGCCAGCAGCCCAACACGAGGGTTACACGAGCAGTACTTC. It is translated as CASSPTRGLHEQYF.

This chain connects TRBV12-3 or TRBV12-4 to TRBJ2-4; D remains ambiguous. The CDR3 loop spans 15 amino acids. The V end lost 3 bases, the J end lost 0 bases, and 9 bases lay between the germline ends. DNA of the CDR3: TGTGCCAGCAGTTTTAGTGCTCTAGCCAAAAACATTCAGTACTTC. Its translation: CASSFSALAKNIQYF.

This clonotype was counted a few times. The V gene is TRBV20-1, the J gene TRBJ2-2, with 10 bases identical to TRBD2. The CDR3 runs to 15 residues. V was clipped by 3 bases and J by 5 bases; unmatched bases: 6. Per germline, CDR1 DFQATT and CDR2 SNEGSKA (reference sequence). The CDR3 region has the DNA TGCAGTGCTAGTTCTAGCGGGAGACAAACCGGGGAGCTGTTTTTT. Residues: CSASSSGRQTGELFF.

The chain couples TRBV6-2 or TRBV6-3 to TRBJ2-3; 15 bases are a match to TRBD2. The CDR3 is made up of 22 amino acids. V was clipped by 2 bases and J by 2 bases; unmatched bases: 17. In germline, CDR1 is MNHEY, CDR2 SVGEGT. The chain's CDR3 is CASSYTLLGTSGGPLDTDTQYF. The CDR3 region has the DNA TGTGCCAGCAGTTACACCCTTTTGGGGACTAGCGGGGGGCCCTTGGACACAGATACGCAGTATTTT.

This clonotype was seen a few times. Germline is not matched at one junction end, which may reflect a read error. V is TRBV12-3 or TRBV12-4 and J is TRBJ2-1; TRBD2 aligns across 10 bases. The CDR3 has 18 residues. CDR3: CASRLAGGGFRSYNEQFF. Written as DNA, the CDR3 is TGTGCCAGCAGATTAGCGGGAGGCGGTTTCAGGTCCTACAATGAGCAGTTCTTC.

The rearrangement uses TRBV2 and TRBJ2-3, with TRBD2 matching 12 bases. This CDR3 spans 17 amino acids. V lost 5 bases, J lost 1 base, and 7 bases stayed unmatched. CDR1 SNHLY and CDR2 FYNNEI come from the germline V gene. For the CDR3, the DNA is TGTGCCAGCAGTCCGCTACTAGCGGGGGGTGGCACAGATACGCAGTATTTT. Encoded protein: CASSPLLAGGGTDTQYF.

A few counts support this clonotype. The gene calls are TRBV4-1 and TRBJ2-7; TRBD1 matches at 7 bases. V lost 0 bases, J lost 3 bases, and 2 bases stayed unmatched. The CDR3 has 14 amino acids. Germline CDR1 and CDR2: MGHRA and YSYEKL. The CDR3 sequence is CASSQDGTDYEQYF. The CDR3 DNA is TGCGCCAGCAGCCAAGATGGGACAGACTACGAGCAGTACTTC.

This clonotype was observed at least ten times. This sequence joins TRBV12-3 or TRBV12-4 and TRBJ2-1; 9 bases fit TRBD1. The V and J ends lost 5 bases and 7 bases, in that order; junction bases with no gene match: 6. The CDR3 spans 14 residues. CDR3 DNA sequence: TGTGCCAGCAGTACCGGGACAGGGTGGAATGAGCAGTTCTTC. As protein: CASSTGTGWNEQFF.

This rearrangement joins TRBV6-2 or TRBV6-3 to TRBJ2-1, with TRBD2 matching over 7 bases. The CDR3 runs to 16 residues. V lost 4 bases and J lost 1; bases outside the gene matches: 7. From germline, CDR1 is MNHEY and CDR2 SVGEGT. The CDR3 bases are TGTGCCAGCAGTTCCCAGCTAGCGGAGTCCTACAATGAGCAGTTCTTC. This encodes CASSSQLAESYNEQFF.

This clonotype was observed a handful of times. The chain combines TRBV5-1 with TRBJ1-1, with TRBD1 as a possible D gene (6 bases). V was cut by 0 bases and J by 5 bases, with 14 bases left in between. The CDR3 runs 15 residues. CDR1 and CDR2 from the germline V gene are SGHRS and YFSETQ. CDR3: CASSLVGAPRTEAFF. The CDR3 DNA reads as TGCGCCAGCAGCTTGGTGGGGGCCCCGAGAACTGAAGCTTTCTTT.

This clonotype was detected ten times or more. The chain links TRBV12-3 or TRBV12-4 to TRBJ1-2; 7 bases agree with TRBD1. V lost 7 bases and J lost 8; bases outside the gene matches: 16. This CDR3 has 15 amino acids. The CDR3 here is CASTPERWTGSGYTF. The CDR3 nucleotides are TGTGCCAGCACCCCGGAGAGATGGACAGGTTCAGGCTACACCTTC.

The chain joins TRBV7-9 to TRBJ1-1, with D unresolved. The ends were cut back, 5 bases at V and 1 base at J, with 14 bases in the middle. The CDR3 consists of 15 residues. Germline V lookup: CDR1 SEHNR, CDR2 FQNEAQ (reference sequence). The CDR3 reads CASSPKDVKNTEAFF. In nucleotides, the CDR3 is TGTGCCAGCAGCCCCAAGGACGTAAAGAACACTGAAGCTTTCTTT.

This clonotype showed up just a few times. V and J are TRBV2 and TRBJ2-1, with D perhaps being TRBD1 or TRBD2 (5 bases each). Germline CDR1 and CDR2: SNHLY and FYNNEI. V was clipped by 4 bases and J by 11 bases, with 18 bases between them. The CDR3 is 14 amino acids. The DNA for the CDR3 is TGTGCCAGCAGTGTAGAGGGGATGGTAAAAAAGCAGTTCTTC. It codes for CASSVEGMVKKQFF.

The chain links TRBV28 to TRBJ2-7; TRBD2 agrees at 9 bases. Per the germline V gene, CDR1 is MDHEN and CDR2 is SYDVKM. With V trimmed by 4 bases and J by 4 bases, 11 bases remained unmatched. The CDR3 covers 16 residues. The CDR3 loop is CASSSYSGSGQYEQYF. The CDR3 DNA follows: TGTGCCAGCAGTTCCTATAGCGGGAGCGGGCAGTACGAGCAGTACTTC.

This clonotype was seen more than once but under ten times. This chain links TRBV7-2 with TRBJ2-1; 9 bases line up with TRBD1. V was pared by 3 bases and J by 4 bases, with 4 bases of the junction left unmatched. Germline values: CDR1 SGHTA, CDR2 FQGNSA. The CDR3 is 15 residues long. The CDR3 here is CASSLGQGIYNEQFF. CDR3 coding DNA: TGTGCCAGCAGCTTGGGACAGGGAATATACAATGAGCAGTTCTTC.

The genes are TRBV4-1 and TRBJ1-1, with D hard to call. The CDR3 runs to 15 residues. Germline loops: CDR1 MGHRA, CDR2 YSYEKL. Trimming removed 4 bases at V and 3 bases at J, with 15 bases between. CDR3 in DNA: TGCGCCAGCAGCCCCCTACCGACCGCCTACACTGAAGCTTTCTTT. Amino acids: CASSPLPTAYTEAFF.

This clonotype was recorded a few times. V usage is TRBV6-1 and J usage is TRBJ1-1; 7 positions match TRBD1. Germline V gene lookup returns CDR1 MNHNS and CDR2 SASEGT. CDR3 length: 15 amino acids. The J segment lost 5 bases and the V segment lost 6 bases, leaving 12 bases of the junction unmatched. CDR3 sequence (DNA): TGTGCCAGCAGCAAGACCGGGACAGTAACGACTGAAGCTTTCTTT. Amino acids: CASSKTGTVTTEAFF.

V and J are TRBV27 and TRBJ1-2; D not certain. This CDR3 is 13 amino acids long. Between the trimmed V and J ends, which lost 4 bases and 2 bases, there was a span of 8 bases. Germline CDR1 MNHEY, CDR2 SMNVEV (reference sequence). The CDR3 coding sequence is TGTGCCAGCAGTTCCCGACTGAACTATGGCTACACCTTC. Amino acids: CASSSRLNYGYTF.

The gene calls are TRBV7-3 and TRBJ1-6; possibly TRBD1 for D (5 bases). The CDR3 length is 15 residues. V was trimmed by 2 bases and J by 5 bases, leaving 10 bases between them. The germline CDR1 and CDR2 sequences are SGHTA and FQGTGA. CDR3 residues: CASSLLGRDNSPLHF. The CDR3 nucleotides read TGTGCCAGCAGCTTATTGGGCAGGGATAATTCACCCCTCCACTTT.

The rearrangement joins TRBV12-3 or TRBV12-4 to TRBJ1-3, with D tentatively TRBD1 (5 bases). The CDR3 is 14 amino acids. Trimming removed 7 bases from V and 2 bases from J, with 12 bases in between. The CDR3 region has the DNA TGTGCCAGCATGTGGAGGGGCCCTGGAAACACCATATATTTT. Protein: CASMWRGPGNTIYF.

The rearrangement joins TRBV7-8 to TRBJ2-1; the D gene is possibly TRBD1 (6 bases). CDR3 length: 15 amino acids. Germline-derived CDR1 and CDR2 are SGHVS and FQNEAQ. The V end lost 2 bases, the J end lost 3 bases, and 11 bases lay between the germline ends. The CDR3, as DNA: TGTGCCAGCAGCTTAAGGGGGACCGGCTACAATGAGCAGTTCTTC. Encoded protein: CASSLRGTGYNEQFF.

This clonotype was detected ten times or more. The rearrangement uses TRBV20-1 and TRBJ1-4; 7 bases map to TRBD1. Per germline, CDR1 DFQATT and CDR2 SNEGSKA (reference sequence). The CDR3 loop spans 16 amino acids. The J segment lost 0 bases and the V segment lost 1 base, leaving 5 bases of the junction unmatched. The chain's CDR3 is CSARGGTATTNEKLFF. Written as DNA, the CDR3 is TGCAGTGCTAGAGGAGGGACAGCCACAACTAATGAAAAACTGTTTTTT.